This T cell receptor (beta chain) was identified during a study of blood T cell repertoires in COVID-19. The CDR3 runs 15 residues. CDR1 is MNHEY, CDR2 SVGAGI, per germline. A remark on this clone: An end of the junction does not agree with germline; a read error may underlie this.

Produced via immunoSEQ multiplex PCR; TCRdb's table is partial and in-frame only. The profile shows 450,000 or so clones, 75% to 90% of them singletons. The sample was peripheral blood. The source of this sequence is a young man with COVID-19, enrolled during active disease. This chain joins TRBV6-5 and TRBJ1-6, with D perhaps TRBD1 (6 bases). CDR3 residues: CASRPPGAGVSPPHF. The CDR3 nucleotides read TGTGCCAGCAGACCACCTGGGGCAGGGGTTTCACCCCCCCACTTT.